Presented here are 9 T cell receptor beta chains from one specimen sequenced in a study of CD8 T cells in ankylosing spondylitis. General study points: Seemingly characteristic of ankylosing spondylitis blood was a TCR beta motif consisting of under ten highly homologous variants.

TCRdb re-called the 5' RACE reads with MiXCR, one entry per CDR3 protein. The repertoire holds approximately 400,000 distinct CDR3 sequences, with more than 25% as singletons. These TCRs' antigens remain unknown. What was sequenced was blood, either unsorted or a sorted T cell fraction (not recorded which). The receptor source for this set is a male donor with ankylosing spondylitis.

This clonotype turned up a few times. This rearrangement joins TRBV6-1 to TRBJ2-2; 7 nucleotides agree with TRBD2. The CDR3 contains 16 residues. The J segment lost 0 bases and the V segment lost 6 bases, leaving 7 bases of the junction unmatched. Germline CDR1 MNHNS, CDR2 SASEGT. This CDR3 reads CASRRDYLTNTGELFF. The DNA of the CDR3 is TGTGCCAGCAGACGGGACTACCTTACGAACACCGGGGAGCTGTTTTTT.

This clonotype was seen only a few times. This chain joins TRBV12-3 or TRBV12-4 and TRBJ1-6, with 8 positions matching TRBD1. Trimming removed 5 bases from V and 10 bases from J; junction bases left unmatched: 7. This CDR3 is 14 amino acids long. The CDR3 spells CASSRQGSGSPLHF. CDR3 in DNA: TGTGCCAGCAGTCGACAGGGGAGTGGGTCACCCCTCCACTTT.

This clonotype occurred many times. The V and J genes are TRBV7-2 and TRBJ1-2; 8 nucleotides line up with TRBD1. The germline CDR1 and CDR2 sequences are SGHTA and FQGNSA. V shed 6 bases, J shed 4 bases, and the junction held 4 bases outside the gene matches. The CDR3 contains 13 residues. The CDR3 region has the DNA TGTGCCAGCAGTCCTGGGACAGGCTATGGCTACACCTTC. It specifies CASSPGTGYGYTF.

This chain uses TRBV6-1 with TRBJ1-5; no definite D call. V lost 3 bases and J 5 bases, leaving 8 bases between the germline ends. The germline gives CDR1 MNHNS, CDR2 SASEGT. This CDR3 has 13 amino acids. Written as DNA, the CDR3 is TGTGCCAGCAGTGACAGGTGGGATCAGCCCCAGCATTTT. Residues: CASSDRWDQPQHF.

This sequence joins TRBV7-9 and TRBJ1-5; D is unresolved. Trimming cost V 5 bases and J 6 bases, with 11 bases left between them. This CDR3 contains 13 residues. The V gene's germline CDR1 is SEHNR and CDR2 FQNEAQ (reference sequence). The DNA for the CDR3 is TGTGCCAGCAGCCAAGGTCGGGCTCAGCCCCAGCATTTT. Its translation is CASSQGRAQPQHF. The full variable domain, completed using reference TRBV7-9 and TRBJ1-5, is DTGVSQNPRHKITKRGQNVTFRCDPISEHNRLYWYRQTLGQGPEFLTYFQNEAQLEKSRLLSDRFSAERPKGSFSTLEIQRTEQGDSAMYLCASSQGRAQPQHFGDGTRLSIL.

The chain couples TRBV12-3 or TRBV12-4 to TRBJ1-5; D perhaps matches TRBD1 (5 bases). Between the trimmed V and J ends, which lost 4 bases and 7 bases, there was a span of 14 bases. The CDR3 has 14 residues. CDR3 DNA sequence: TGTGCCAGCAGTTCCGGATCTCCAGGGCAGCCCCAGCATTTT. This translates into CASSSGSPGQPQHF.

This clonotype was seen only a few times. The CDR3 protein is CSAQTSGGPYEQYF. The CDR3 region has the DNA TGCAGTGCACAGACTAGCGGGGGCCCCTACGAGCAGTACTTC. V is TRBV20-1 and J is TRBJ2-7, with 12 bases aligning to TRBD2. Germline V gives CDR1 DFQATT, CDR2 SNEGSKA (reference sequence). This CDR3 contains 14 residues. The ends lost 6 bases at V and 2 bases at J; junction bases unmatched: 5.

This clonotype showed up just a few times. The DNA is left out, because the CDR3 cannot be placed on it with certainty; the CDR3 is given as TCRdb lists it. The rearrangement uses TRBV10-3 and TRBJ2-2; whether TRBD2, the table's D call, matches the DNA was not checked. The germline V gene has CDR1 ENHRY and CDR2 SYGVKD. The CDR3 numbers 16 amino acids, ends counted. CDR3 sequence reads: CAIRSDLAETPGSCFF.

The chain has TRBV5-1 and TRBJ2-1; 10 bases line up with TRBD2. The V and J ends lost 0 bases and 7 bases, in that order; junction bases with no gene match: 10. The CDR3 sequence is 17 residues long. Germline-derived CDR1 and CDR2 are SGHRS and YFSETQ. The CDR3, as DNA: TGCGCCAGCAGCTTGGCCGGGTCTACTAGCGGGAATAATGAGCAGTTCTTC. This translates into CASSLAGSTSGNNEQFF.